These 7 T cell receptor beta chains originate from one sample sequenced in a study of blood T cells in healthy people across ages. PCR was performed a second time for 7 to 11 cycles using a sample-barcoded 5' primer and a J-beta primer mix. TCRdb reprocessed the 5' RACE reads with MiXCR, giving one entry per CDR3 protein. The repertoire includes over 1.5 million distinct CDR3 sequences, 49% of them detected once, and roughly 2.1% sits in the top ten. The sequencing sample was made of blood. The source is a middle-aged woman in good health.

This chain uses TRBV20-1 with TRBJ1-6; the D is unclear. The germline CDR1 and CDR2 sequences are DFQATT and SNEGSKA (reference sequence). The CDR3 contains 16 residues. Between the trimmed V and J ends, which lost 2 bases and 8 bases, there was a span of 19 bases. In DNA, the CDR3 is TGCAGTGCTAGATGGATAATCGGGGTGAGCGATTCACCCCTCCACTTT. Translation: CSARWIIGVSDSPLHF.

The chain links TRBV4-2 to TRBJ2-7; D is perhaps TRBD1 (5 bases). CDR3 length: 16 amino acids. V shed 0 bases and J shed 3 bases, with 15 bases lying between them. Germline-derived CDR1 and CDR2 are LGHNA and YNFKEQ. For the CDR3, the DNA is TGTGCCAGCAGCCAAGAGGGTGACAGTTATGACTACGAGCAGTACTTC. Encoded protein: CASSQEGDSYDYEQYF.

The chain uses TRBV20-1 and TRBJ1-2, with D possibly being TRBD1 (5 bases). The CDR3 sequence is 12 residues long. V was pared by 6 bases and J by 6 bases, with 14 bases between. Germline V gene sequence: CDR1 DFQATT, CDR2 SNEGSKA (reference sequence). DNA for the CDR3: TGCAGTGCCGAGACAGAAGGCAATGGCTACACCTTC. Its protein is CSAETEGNGYTF.

This clonotype turned up a few times. The rearrangement links TRBV7-2 to TRBJ2-1; 8 nucleotides align to TRBD2. Trimming took 4 bases from V and 2 from J; bases not matched to a gene: 7. Looked up from germline, CDR1 is SGHTA and CDR2 is FQGNSA. CDR3 size: 16 residues. CDR3 loop: CASSSTLRGAYNEQFF. In DNA form, the CDR3 reads TGTGCCAGCAGCTCGACCTTGCGGGGGGCCTACAATGAGCAGTTCTTC. Full variable domain (outside the CDR3, taken from reference TRBV7-2 and TRBJ2-1): GAGVSQSPSNKVTEKGKDVELRCDPISGHTALYWYRQSLGQGLEFLIYFQGNSAPDKSGLPSDRFSAERTGGSVSTLTIQRTQQEDSAVYLCASSSTLRGAYNEQFFGPGTRLTVL.

The gene calls are TRBV20-1 and TRBJ1-1; D gene uncertain. The germline V and J ends were trimmed by 1 base and 5 bases, with 5 bases remaining between them. The CDR3 totals 11 residues. Per the germline V gene, CDR1 is DFQATT and CDR2 is SNEGSKA (reference sequence). CDR3 bases: TGCAGTGCTAGAGGGGTGACTGAAGCTTTCTTT. Translation: CSARGVTEAFF.

This clonotype was seen more than once but under ten times. V and J are TRBV5-1 and TRBJ2-1; maybe TRBD1 (6 bases). Per germline, CDR1 SGHRS and CDR2 YFSETQ. The CDR3 covers 14 residues. The V and J ends lost 5 bases and 4 bases respectively, with 13 bases between them. The CDR3 protein is CASRNDRLYNEQFF. The CDR3 DNA reads TGCGCCAGCAGGAACGACAGGCTATACAATGAGCAGTTCTTC.

The rearrangement links TRBV7-9 to TRBJ1-6, with D unresolved. Germline CDR1 reads SEHNR; CDR2 reads FQNEAQ (reference sequence). The CDR3 contains 14 residues. V shed 3 bases and J shed 10 bases, with 13 bases lying between them. The CDR3 coding sequence is TGTGCCAGCAGCTTTCACGAGATTGGCTCACCCCTCCACTTT. The encoded protein is CASSFHEIGSPLHF.